What follows describes a single T cell receptor (beta chain). This sample is drawn from a study of blood T cell repertoires in COVID-19. About the research overall: COVID-19 samples collected from the United States, Italy and Spain covered acute and convalescent phases.

Assay: immunoSEQ multiplex PCR; the TCRdb copy retains only in-frame clones and omits some. The data show about 54,000 clones, about 90% seen once. V lost 1 base and J lost 8, with 12 bases in between. Germline CDR1 and CDR2: SGHRS and YFSETQ. The CDR3 covers 13 residues. The sample comprised peripheral blood. This TCR was recovered from a woman in her sixties with active or convalescent COVID-19. This rearrangement joins TRBV5-1 to TRBJ1-1; D unresolved. CDR3 protein: CASSLYGRGEAFF. The CDR3 DNA is TGCGCCAGCAGCTTGTACGGCCGGGGAGAAGCTTTCTTT.